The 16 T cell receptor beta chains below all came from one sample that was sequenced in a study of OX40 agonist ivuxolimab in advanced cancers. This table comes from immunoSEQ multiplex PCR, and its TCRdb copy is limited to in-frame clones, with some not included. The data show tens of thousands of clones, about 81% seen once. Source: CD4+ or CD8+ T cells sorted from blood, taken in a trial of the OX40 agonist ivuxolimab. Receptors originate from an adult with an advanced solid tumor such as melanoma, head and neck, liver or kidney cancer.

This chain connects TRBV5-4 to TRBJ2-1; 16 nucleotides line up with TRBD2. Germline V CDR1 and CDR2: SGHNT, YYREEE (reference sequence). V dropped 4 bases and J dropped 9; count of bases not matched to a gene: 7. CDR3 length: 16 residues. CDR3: CASSAGTSGGAREQFF. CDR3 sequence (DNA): TGTGCCAGCAGCGCCGGGACTAGCGGGGGGGCCCGTGAGCAGTTCTTC.

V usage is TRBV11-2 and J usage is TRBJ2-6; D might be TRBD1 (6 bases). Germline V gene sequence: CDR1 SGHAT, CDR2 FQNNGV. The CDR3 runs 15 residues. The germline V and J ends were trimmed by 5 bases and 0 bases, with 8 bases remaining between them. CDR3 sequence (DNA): TGTGCCAGCAGCCGACAGGTCTCTGGGGCCAACGTCCTGACTTTC. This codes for CASSRQVSGANVLTF.

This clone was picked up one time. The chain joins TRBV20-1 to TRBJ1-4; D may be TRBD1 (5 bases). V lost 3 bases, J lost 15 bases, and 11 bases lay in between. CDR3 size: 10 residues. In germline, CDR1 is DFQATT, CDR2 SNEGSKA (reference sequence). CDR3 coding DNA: TGCAGTGCTAGGTCGACAGAGGTGTTTTTT. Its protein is CSARSTEVFF.

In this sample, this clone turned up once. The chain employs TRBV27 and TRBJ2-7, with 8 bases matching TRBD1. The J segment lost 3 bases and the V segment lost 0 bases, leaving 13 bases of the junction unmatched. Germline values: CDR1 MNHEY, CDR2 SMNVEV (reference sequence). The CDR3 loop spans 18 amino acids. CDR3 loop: CASSLSRARTGQFYEQYF. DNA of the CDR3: TGTGCCAGCAGTTTATCTAGGGCCAGGACAGGGCAGTTCTACGAGCAGTACTTC.

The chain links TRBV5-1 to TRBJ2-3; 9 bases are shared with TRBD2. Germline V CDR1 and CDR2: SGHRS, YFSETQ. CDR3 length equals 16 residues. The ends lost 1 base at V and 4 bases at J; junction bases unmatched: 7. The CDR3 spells CASSLFAGGPPDTQYF. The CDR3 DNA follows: TGCGCCAGCAGCTTGTTCGCGGGGGGGCCCCCAGATACGCAGTATTTT.

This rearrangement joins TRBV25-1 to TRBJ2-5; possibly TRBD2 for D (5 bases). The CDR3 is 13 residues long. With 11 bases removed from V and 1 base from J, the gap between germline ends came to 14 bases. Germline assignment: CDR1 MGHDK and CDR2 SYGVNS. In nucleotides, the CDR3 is TGTGCCGTCTCGTCGGGGTCCCAAGAGACCCAGTACTTC. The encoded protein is CAVSSGSQETQYF.

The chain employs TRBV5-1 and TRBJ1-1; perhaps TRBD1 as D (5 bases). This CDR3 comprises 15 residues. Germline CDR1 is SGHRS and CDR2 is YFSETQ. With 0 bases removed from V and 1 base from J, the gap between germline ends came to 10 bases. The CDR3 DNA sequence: TGCGCCAGCAGCTTGGGGGGTGGACAGAACACTGAAGCTTTCTTT. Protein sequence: CASSLGGGQNTEAFF.

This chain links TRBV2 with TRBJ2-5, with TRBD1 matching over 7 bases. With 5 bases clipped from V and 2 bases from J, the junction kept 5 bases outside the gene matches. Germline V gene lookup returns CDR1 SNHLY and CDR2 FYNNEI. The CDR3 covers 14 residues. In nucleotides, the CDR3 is TGTGCCAGCAGTTACCAGGGACAGCAAGAGACCCAGTACTTC. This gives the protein CASSYQGQQETQYF.

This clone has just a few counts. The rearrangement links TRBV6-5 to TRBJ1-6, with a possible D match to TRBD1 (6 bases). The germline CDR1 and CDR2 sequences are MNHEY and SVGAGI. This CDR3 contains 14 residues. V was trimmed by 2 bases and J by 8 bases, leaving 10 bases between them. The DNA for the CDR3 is TGTGCCAGCAGTTACAAGGGGGAAGATTCACCCCTCCACTTT. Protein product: CASSYKGEDSPLHF.

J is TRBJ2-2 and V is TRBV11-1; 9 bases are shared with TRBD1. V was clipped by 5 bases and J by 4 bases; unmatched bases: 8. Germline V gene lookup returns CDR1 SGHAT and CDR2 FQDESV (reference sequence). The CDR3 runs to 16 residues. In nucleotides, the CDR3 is TGTGCCAGCAGCCTCGGCGGGACAGGGCGCACCGGGGAGCTGTTTTTT. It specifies CASSLGGTGRTGELFF. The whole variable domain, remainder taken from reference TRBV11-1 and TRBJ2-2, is EAEVAQSPRYKITEKSQAVAFWCDPISGHATLYWYRQILGQGPELLVQFQDESVVDDSQLPKDRFSAERLKGVDSTLKIQPAELGDSAMYLCASSLGGTGRTGELFFGEGSRLTVL.

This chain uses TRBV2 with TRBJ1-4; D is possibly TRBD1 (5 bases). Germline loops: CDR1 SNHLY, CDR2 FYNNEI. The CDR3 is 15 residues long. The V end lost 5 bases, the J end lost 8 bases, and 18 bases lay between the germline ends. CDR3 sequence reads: CASSPTVGEREKLFF. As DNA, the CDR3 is TGTGCCAGCAGTCCCACAGTAGGGGAGCGGGAAAAACTGTTTTTT. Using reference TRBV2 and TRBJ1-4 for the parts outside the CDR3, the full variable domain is EPEVTQTPSHQVTQMGQEVILRCVPISNHLYFYWYRQILGQKVEFLVSFYNNEISEKSEIFDDQFSVERPDGSNFTLKIRSTKLEDSAMYFCASSPTVGEREKLFFGSGTQLSVL.

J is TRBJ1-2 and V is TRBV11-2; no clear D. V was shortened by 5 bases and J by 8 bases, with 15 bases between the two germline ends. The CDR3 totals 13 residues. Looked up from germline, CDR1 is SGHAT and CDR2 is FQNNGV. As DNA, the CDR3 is TGTGCCAGCAGCGAGACGACGGTCGGGGGCTACACCTTC. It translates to CASSETTVGGYTF.

This chain's CDR3 is CAWSGLLGQGPVQPQHF. The CDR3, as DNA: TGTGCCTGGAGTGGACTTTTGGGACAGGGGCCGGTTCAGCCCCAGCATTTT. The gene calls are TRBV30 and TRBJ1-5; TRBD1 aligns across 10 bases. The J segment lost 6 bases and the V segment lost 1 base, leaving 12 bases of the junction unmatched. The CDR3 has 17 residues. Germline CDR1 and CDR2: GTSNPN and SVGIG (reference sequence).

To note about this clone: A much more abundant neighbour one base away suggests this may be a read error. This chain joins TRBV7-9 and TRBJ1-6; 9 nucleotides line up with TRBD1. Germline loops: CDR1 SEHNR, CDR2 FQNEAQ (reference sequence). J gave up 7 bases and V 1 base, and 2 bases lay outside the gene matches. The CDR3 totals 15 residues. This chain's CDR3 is CASSLETGGNSPLHF. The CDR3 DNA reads TGTGCCAGCAGCTTAGAGACAGGGGGAAATTCACCCCTCCACTTT.

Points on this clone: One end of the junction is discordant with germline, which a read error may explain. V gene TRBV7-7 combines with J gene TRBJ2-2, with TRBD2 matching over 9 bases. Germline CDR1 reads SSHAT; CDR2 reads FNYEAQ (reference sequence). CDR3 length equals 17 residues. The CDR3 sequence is CASSSSPGGGATGELFF. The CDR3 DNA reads TGTGCTAGCAGCTCCTCGCCGGGCGGGGGGGCGACCGGGGAGCTGTTTTTT.

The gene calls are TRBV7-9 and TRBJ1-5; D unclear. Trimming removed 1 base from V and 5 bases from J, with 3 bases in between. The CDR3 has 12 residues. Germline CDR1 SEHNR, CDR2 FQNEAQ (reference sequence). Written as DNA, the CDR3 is TGTGCCAGCAGCTTAGGGGATCAGCCCCAGCATTTT. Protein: CASSLGDQPQHF.